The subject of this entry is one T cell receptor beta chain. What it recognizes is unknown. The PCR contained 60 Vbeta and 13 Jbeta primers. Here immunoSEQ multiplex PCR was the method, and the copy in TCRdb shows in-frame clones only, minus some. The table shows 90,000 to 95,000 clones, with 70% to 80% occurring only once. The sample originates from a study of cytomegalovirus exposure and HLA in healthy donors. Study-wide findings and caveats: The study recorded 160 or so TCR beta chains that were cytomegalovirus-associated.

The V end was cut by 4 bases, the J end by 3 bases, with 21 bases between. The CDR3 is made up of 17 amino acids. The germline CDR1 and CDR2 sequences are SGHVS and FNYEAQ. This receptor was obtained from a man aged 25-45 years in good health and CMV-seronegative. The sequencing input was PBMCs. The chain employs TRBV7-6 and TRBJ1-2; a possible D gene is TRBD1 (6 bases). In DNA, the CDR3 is TGTGCCAGCAGCTCCAGCCCGGGACAAACGGATTACTATGGCTACACCTTC. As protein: CASSSSPGQTDYYGYTF.